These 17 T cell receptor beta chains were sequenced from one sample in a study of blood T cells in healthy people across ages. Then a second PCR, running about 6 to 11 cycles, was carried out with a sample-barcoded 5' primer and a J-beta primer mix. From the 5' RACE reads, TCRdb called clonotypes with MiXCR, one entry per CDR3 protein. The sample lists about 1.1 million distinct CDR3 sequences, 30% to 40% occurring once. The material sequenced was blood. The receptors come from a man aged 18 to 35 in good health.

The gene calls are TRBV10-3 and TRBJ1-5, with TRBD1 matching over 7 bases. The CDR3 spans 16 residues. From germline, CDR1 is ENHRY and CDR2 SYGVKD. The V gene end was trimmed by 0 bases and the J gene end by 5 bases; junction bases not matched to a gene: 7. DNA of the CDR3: TGTGCCATCAGTGAGTCGATTGGCAGGGGGTATCAGCCCCAGCATTTT. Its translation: CAISESIGRGYQPQHF.

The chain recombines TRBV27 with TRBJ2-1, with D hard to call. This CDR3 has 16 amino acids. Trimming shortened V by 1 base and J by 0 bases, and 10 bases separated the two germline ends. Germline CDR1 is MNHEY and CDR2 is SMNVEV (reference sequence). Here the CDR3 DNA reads TGTGCCAGCAGTTTATTGGCGAGGACCTCCTACAATGAGCAGTTCTTC. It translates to CASSLLARTSYNEQFF.

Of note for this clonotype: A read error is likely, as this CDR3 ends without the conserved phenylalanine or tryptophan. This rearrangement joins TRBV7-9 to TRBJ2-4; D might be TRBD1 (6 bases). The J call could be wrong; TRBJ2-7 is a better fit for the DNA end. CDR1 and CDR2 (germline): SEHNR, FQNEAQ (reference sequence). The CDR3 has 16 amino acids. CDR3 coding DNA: TGTGCCAGCAGCTTTGGACCCCGGACAGTGGGATACGAGCAGTACTAC. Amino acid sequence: CASSFGPRTVGYEQYY.

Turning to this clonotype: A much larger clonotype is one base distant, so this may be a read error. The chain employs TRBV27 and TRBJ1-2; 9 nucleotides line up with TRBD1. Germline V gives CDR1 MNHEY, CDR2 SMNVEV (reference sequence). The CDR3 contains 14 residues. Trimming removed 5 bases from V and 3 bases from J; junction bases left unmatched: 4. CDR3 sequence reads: CASSKQGAHYGYTF. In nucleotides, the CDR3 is TGTGCCAGCAGTAAACAGGGGGCACACTATGGCTACACCTTC.

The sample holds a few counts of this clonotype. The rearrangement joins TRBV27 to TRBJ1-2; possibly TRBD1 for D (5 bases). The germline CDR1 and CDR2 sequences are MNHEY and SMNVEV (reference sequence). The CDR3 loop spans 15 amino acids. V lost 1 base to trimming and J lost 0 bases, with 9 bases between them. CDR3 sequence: CASSLWGSANYGYTF. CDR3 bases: TGTGCCAGCAGTTTATGGGGGTCGGCTAACTATGGCTACACCTTC.

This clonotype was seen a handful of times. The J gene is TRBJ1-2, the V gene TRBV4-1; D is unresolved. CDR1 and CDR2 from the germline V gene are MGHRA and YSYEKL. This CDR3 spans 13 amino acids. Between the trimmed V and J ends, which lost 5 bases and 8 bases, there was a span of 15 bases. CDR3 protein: CASSRLGWYGYTF. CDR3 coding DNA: TGCGCCAGCAGCAGACTGGGGTGGTACGGCTACACCTTC.

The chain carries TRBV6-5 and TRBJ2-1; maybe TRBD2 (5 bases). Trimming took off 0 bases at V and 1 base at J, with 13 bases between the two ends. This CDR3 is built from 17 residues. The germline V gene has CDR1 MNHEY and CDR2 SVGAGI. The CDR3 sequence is CASSYSKGGLSYNEQFF. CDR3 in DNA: TGTGCCAGCAGTTACTCGAAGGGCGGGTTATCCTACAATGAGCAGTTCTTC.

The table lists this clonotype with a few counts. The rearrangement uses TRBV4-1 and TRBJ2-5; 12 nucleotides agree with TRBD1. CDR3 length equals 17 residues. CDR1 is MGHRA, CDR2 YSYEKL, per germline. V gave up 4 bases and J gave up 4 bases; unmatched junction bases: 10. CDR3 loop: CASSRIRDRGQGETQYF. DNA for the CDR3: TGCGCCAGCAGCCGGATCCGGGACAGGGGGCAGGGAGAGACCCAGTACTTC.

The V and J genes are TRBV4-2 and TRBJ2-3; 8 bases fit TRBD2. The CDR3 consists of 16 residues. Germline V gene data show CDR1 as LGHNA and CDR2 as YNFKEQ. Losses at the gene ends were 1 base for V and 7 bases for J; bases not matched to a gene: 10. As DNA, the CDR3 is TGTGCCAGCAGCCAAGGAGTTTACCGGGGGGGAAATACGCAGTATTTT. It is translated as CASSQGVYRGGNTQYF.

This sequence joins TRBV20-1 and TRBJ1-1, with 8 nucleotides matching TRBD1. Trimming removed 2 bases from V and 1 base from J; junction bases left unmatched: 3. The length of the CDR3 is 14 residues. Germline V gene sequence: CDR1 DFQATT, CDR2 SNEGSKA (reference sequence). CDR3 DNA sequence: TGCAGTGCTAGAAGGGGACAGGCGAACACTGAAGCTTTCTTT. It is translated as CSARRGQANTEAFF.

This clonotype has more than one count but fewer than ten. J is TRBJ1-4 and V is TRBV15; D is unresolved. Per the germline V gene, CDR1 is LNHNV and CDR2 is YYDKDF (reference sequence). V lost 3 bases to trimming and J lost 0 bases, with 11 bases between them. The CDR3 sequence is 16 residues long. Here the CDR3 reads CATSSGPRATNEKLFF. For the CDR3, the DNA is TGTGCCACCAGCAGCGGGCCCCGGGCAACTAATGAAAAACTGTTTTTT.

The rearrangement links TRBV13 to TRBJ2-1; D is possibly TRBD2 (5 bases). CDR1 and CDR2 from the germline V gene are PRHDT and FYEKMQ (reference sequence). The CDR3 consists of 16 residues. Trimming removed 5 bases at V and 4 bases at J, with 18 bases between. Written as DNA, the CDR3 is TGTGCCAGCAGCCTCCGCTCTAGCAAATCATACAATGAGCAGTTCTTC. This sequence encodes CASSLRSSKSYNEQFF.

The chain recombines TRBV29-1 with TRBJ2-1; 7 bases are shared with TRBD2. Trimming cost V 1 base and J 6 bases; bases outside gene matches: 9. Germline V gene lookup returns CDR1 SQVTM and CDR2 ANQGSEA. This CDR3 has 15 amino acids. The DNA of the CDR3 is TGCAGCGTTGAAGTGGGGGGGAGCGGGTTCAATGAGCAGTTCTTC. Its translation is CSVEVGGSGFNEQFF.

The CDR3 loop reads CALKRQDTNYGYTF. The CDR3 nucleotides read TGTGCCTTGAAACGACAGGATACTAACTATGGCTACACCTTC. V gene TRBV30 combines with J gene TRBJ1-2, with a weak D call TRBD1 (6 bases). The CDR3 consists of 14 residues. The germline V gene encodes CDR1 GTSNPN and CDR2 SVGIG (reference sequence). The V and J ends lost 7 bases and 0 bases respectively, with 15 bases between them. The full variable domain, its missing parts supplied by reference TRBV30 and TRBJ1-2, is SQTIHQWPATLVQPVGSPLSLECTVEGTSNPNLYWYRQAAGRGLQLLFYSVGIGQISSEVPQNLSASRPQDRQFILSSKKLLLSDSGFYLCALKRQDTNYGYTFGSGTRLTVV.

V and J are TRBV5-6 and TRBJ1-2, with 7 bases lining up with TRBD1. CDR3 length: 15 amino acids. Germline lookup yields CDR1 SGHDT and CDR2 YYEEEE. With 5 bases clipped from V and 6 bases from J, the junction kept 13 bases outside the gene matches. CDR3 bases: TGTGCCAGCAGGAACGGTTGGGACAGCGTTGATGGCTACACCTTC. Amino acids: CASRNGWDSVDGYTF.

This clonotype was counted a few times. The CDR3 nucleotides read TGTGCCAGCTCTCTCGGACCCCTCGAGGCAGATACGCAGTATTTT. Protein sequence: CASSLGPLEADTQYF. This chain uses TRBV18 with TRBJ2-3; D call uncertain. With 6 bases removed from V and 4 bases from J, the gap between germline ends came to 17 bases. CDR3 length equals 15 residues. Germline CDR1 and CDR2: KGHSH and LQKENI.

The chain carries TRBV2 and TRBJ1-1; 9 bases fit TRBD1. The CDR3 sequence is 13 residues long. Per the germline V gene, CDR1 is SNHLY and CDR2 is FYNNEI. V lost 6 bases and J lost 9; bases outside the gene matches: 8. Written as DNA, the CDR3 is TGTGCCAGCAGCGAGGAACAGGGGGCGCAAGCTTTCTTT. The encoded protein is CASSEEQGAQAFF.